This passage covers 20 T cell receptor beta chains from one sample sequenced in a study of graft-versus-host responses after intestinal transplantation. Their recognized antigens are unknown. Using immunoSEQ multiplex PCR, the repertoire was profiled, and TCRdb retains in-frame clones only, with some absent. The table includes fewer than 95,000 clones, approximately 92% detected once. Sequencing used unstimulated CD8+ T cells sorted from spleen or lymph node cells, obtained before intestinal transplant. The receptors were gathered from a human donor who received an intestinal transplant.

The chain joins TRBV7-2 to TRBJ2-7; a weak D match, TRBD1 (6 bases). Trimming shortened V by 4 bases and J by 3 bases, and 10 bases separated the two germline ends. Germline V gene sequence: CDR1 SGHTA, CDR2 FQGNSA. The CDR3 is made up of 13 amino acids. Here the CDR3 reads CASSWYRDYEQYF. CDR3 bases: TGTGCCAGCAGCTGGTACAGGGACTACGAGCAGTACTTC. Looking up the rest from reference TRBV7-2 and TRBJ2-7 gives the full variable domain: GAGVSQSPSNKVTEKGKDVELRCDPISGHTALYWYRQSLGQGLEFLIYFQGNSAPDKSGLPSDRFSAERTGGSVSTLTIQRTQQEDSAVYLCASSWYRDYEQYFGPGTRLTVT.

The CDR3 nucleotides read TGTGCCAGCAGTTACTGGCAGGGAGGGGCTAATGAAAAACTGTTTTTT. Translated: CASSYWQGGANEKLFF. The chain couples TRBV6-5 to TRBJ1-4; TRBD1 might be the D (5 bases). V was cut by 1 base and J by 3 bases, with 12 bases left in between. Germline V lookup: CDR1 MNHEY, CDR2 SVGAGI. The CDR3 runs 16 residues.

CDR3 loop: CASSHTGGNEKLFF. CDR3 DNA sequence: TGCGCCAGCAGCCATACGGGGGGCAATGAAAAACTGTTTTTT. This chain joins TRBV4-1 and TRBJ1-4; possible D gene TRBD1, 6 bases. CDR3 length: 14 residues. Trimming cost V 3 bases and J 5 bases, with 10 bases left between them. Germline V CDR1 and CDR2: MGHRA, YSYEKL.

The chain has TRBV6-5 and TRBJ2-5; D uncertain. The germline CDR1 and CDR2 sequences are MNHEY and SVGAGI. V was pared by 2 bases and J by 1 base, with 5 bases between. The CDR3 sequence is 13 residues long. The CDR3 bases are TGTGCCAGCAGTTACGACTCCCAAGAGACCCAGTACTTC. It translates to CASSYDSQETQYF.

The chain links TRBV21-1 to TRBJ1-6; the table's D gene call, TRBD1, was not cross checked with the DNA. TRBV21-1 is a pseudogene locus. The CDR3 consists of 12 residues. This CDR3 reads CARAQVWSPLHF. CDR3 nucleotide sequence: TGTGCCAGGGCACAGGTCTGGTCACCCCTCCACTTT.

V usage is TRBV27 and J usage is TRBJ2-7; D is possibly TRBD1 (5 bases). The CDR3 sequence is 13 residues long. V lost 5 bases to trimming and J lost 4 bases, with 12 bases between them. Germline CDR1 and CDR2: MNHEY and SMNVEV (reference sequence). In nucleotides, the CDR3 is TGTGCCAGCAGTGTAACAGGCGCGTACGAGCAGTACTTC. Its translation is CASSVTGAYEQYF.

The CDR3 nucleotides read TGCGCCAGCAGTCAAGACAGGGATGCAGATACGCAGTATTTT. It yields the protein CASSQDRDADTQYF. The chain is built from TRBV5-1 and TRBJ2-3; 7 nucleotides match TRBD1. The CDR3 is 14 amino acids. The germline V gene has CDR1 SGHRS and CDR2 YFSETQ. V lost 5 bases and J lost 4; bases outside the gene matches: 7.

The V call is TRBV6-4, the J call TRBJ2-1; possible D gene TRBD2, 5 bases. CDR1 is MRHNA and CDR2 is SNTAGT in the germline V gene. Between the trimmed V and J ends, which lost 3 bases and 0 bases, there was a span of 9 bases. The CDR3 consists of 15 residues. CDR3 bases: TGTGCCAGCAGTGAGACTACCGACTCCTACAATGAGCAGTTCTTC. Amino acid sequence: CASSETTDSYNEQFF.

The chain joins TRBV4-3 to TRBJ2-2; maybe TRBD1 (6 bases). Looked up from germline, CDR1 is LGHNA and CDR2 is YSLEER. Trimming pared 0 bases from V and 4 bases from J, leaving 18 bases between. The CDR3 runs to 18 residues. The CDR3 coding sequence is TGCGCCAGCAGCCAAGACGTTTCAGGGGTCTCCCTCACCGGGGAGCTGTTTTTT. Protein sequence: CASSQDVSGVSLTGELFF.

V gene TRBV27 combines with J gene TRBJ2-7, with D unclear. There are 14 residues in the CDR3. The germline V and J ends were trimmed by 6 bases and 3 bases, with 15 bases remaining between them. The germline V gene has CDR1 MNHEY and CDR2 SMNVEV (reference sequence). Here the CDR3 DNA reads TGTGCCAGCAGCCTGACCGATGCGGTCTACGAGCAGTACTTC. Its protein is CASSLTDAVYEQYF.

V is TRBV28 and J is TRBJ2-1, with TRBD2 matching over 9 bases. Germline V gene lookup returns CDR1 MDHEN and CDR2 SYDVKM. V was clipped by 6 bases and J by 7 bases; unmatched bases: 1. This CDR3 is 12 amino acids long. CDR3 sequence (DNA): TGTGCCAGCAGCCTAGCGGGAAATGAGCAGTTCTTC. Amino acids: CASSLAGNEQFF.

The chain is built from TRBV7-9 and TRBJ2-7, with TRBD1 matching 9 bases. Germline CDR1 SEHNR, CDR2 FQNEAQ (reference sequence). The junction had 8 bases not matched to a gene; V was cut back by 4 bases and J by 4 bases. CDR3 length: 15 amino acids. The CDR3 coding sequence is TGTGCCAGCAGCTCATTACAGGGGGCGCCGTACGAGCAGTACTTC. Translating it yields CASSSLQGAPYEQYF. The full variable domain, its missing parts supplied by reference TRBV7-9 and TRBJ2-7, is DTGVSQNPRHKITKRGQNVTFRCDPISEHNRLYWYRQTLGQGPEFLTYFQNEAQLEKSRLLSDRFSAERPKGSFSTLEIQRTEQGDSAMYLCASSSLQGAPYEQYFGPGTRLTVT.

DNA of the CDR3: TGCAGCGTTAGGACAGGGGATGGTGAAGCTTTCTTT. Translating gives CSVRTGDGEAFF. The chain has TRBV29-1 and TRBJ1-1, with 9 bases that match TRBD1. CDR1 is SQVTM and CDR2 is ANQGSEA in the germline V gene. The J segment lost 7 bases and the V segment lost 5 bases, leaving 5 bases of the junction unmatched. The length of the CDR3 is 12 residues.

V and J are TRBV5-1 and TRBJ1-2; D gene uncertain. This CDR3 comprises 13 residues. Germline V gene lookup returns CDR1 SGHRS and CDR2 YFSETQ. With 3 bases removed from V and 1 base from J, the gap between germline ends came to 7 bases. The CDR3 nucleotides read TGCGCCAGCAGCTACGGCGGTAACTATGGCTACACCTTC. Its translation: CASSYGGNYGYTF. Full variable domain (missing parts from reference TRBV5-1 and TRBJ1-2): KAGVTQTPRYLIKTRGQQVTLSCSPISGHRSVSWYQQTPGQGLQFLFEYFSETQRNKGNFPGRFSGRQFSNSRSEMNVSTLELGDSALYLCASSYGGNYGYTFGSGTRLTVV.

This chain links TRBV7-6 with TRBJ2-7; TRBD2 might be the D (5 bases). Between the trimmed V and J ends, which lost 5 bases and 4 bases, there was a span of 15 bases. The germline V gene encodes CDR1 SGHVS and CDR2 FNYEAQ. The CDR3 totals 14 residues. The CDR3 here is CASSELGGNYEQYF. CDR3 in DNA: TGTGCCAGCAGCGAACTAGGCGGTAATTACGAGCAGTACTTC. Full variable domain (outside the CDR3, taken from reference TRBV7-6 and TRBJ2-7): GAGVSQSPRYKVTKRGQDVALRCDPISGHVSLYWYRQALGQGPEFLTYFNYEAQQDKSGLPNDRFSAERPEGSISTLTIQRTEQRDSAMYRCASSELGGNYEQYFGPGTRLTVT.

The J gene is TRBJ2-1, the V gene TRBV27; 8 nucleotides match TRBD2. CDR3 length: 17 residues. CDR1 MNHEY and CDR2 SMNVEV come from the germline V gene (reference sequence). The ends lost 5 bases at V and 1 base at J; junction bases unmatched: 10. The CDR3 loop is CASSPWGAGVSYNEQFF. The CDR3 DNA is TGTGCCAGCAGTCCCTGGGGAGCGGGAGTATCCTACAATGAGCAGTTCTTC.

The chain carries TRBV28 and TRBJ2-3, with a weak D call TRBD2 (7 bases). V was shortened by 6 bases and J by 6 bases, with 22 bases between the two germline ends. CDR3 size: 16 residues. From germline, CDR1 is MDHEN and CDR2 SYDVKM. CDR3 in amino acids: CASSSTGAGARDTQYF. CDR3 coding DNA: TGTGCCAGCAGCTCAACGGGGGCGGGAGCAAGGGATACGCAGTATTTT.

This chain links TRBV5-6 with TRBJ1-6; a weak D match, TRBD1 (6 bases). This CDR3 region has 14 residues. Germline CDR1 and CDR2: SGHDT and YYEEEE. With 2 bases removed from V and 8 bases from J, the gap between germline ends came to 11 bases. The CDR3 DNA follows: TGTGCCAGCAGCTTCGGCAGGGGTTATTCACCCCTCCACTTT. Translation: CASSFGRGYSPLHF.

The rearrangement uses TRBV7-9 and TRBJ2-7, with a tentative D call TRBD2 (5 bases). The CDR3 covers 16 residues. The germline V and J ends were trimmed by 1 base and 3 bases, with 16 bases remaining between them. Per germline, CDR1 SEHNR and CDR2 FQNEAQ (reference sequence). CDR3 sequence (DNA): TGTGCCAGCAGCTTAGTCGGACTTACGGCTTACTACGAGCAGTACTTC. This codes for CASSLVGLTAYYEQYF.

The V gene is TRBV7-9, the J gene TRBJ2-5, with TRBD2 identical over 7 bases. The CDR3 is made up of 15 amino acids. The V gene end was trimmed by 0 bases and the J gene end by 4 bases; junction bases not matched to a gene: 5. Germline V gives CDR1 SEHNR, CDR2 FQNEAQ (reference sequence). The CDR3 DNA follows: TGTGCCAGCAGCTTAGCCAGCGGGGCGTCAGAGACCCAGTACTTC. Its translation is CASSLASGASETQYF. Complete variable domain (other parts from reference TRBV7-9 and TRBJ2-5): DTGVSQNPRHKITKRGQNVTFRCDPISEHNRLYWYRQTLGQGPEFLTYFQNEAQLEKSRLLSDRFSAERPKGSFSTLEIQRTEQGDSAMYLCASSLASGASETQYFGPGTRLLVL.